Listed below are T cell receptor beta chains from one sample, sequenced in a study of radiation and T cells in renal cell carcinoma. Data came from immunoSEQ multiplex PCR; TCRdb stores just in-frame clones and leaves some out. This table holds 13,000 or so clones, about 56% found once. The sample here was tumor tissue, taken from a patient whose treatment was nephrectomy without radiotherapy. Every receptor here comes from a man aged 45-60 years with renal cell carcinoma. Each CDR3 is given with its conserved first and last residue. The D gene is left open where the match is weak. Clone sizes are given selectively: once, few, many, or a class where the clone is expanded.

V gene,D gene,clone size,J gene,CDR3 DNA,CDR3 protein
TRBV19,TRBD1,NA,TRBJ2-6,TGTGCCAGTAGTATGAGGACAGGGGGTCCTGGGGCCAACGTCCTGACTTTC,CASSMRTGGPGANVLTF
TRBV4-2,NA,few,TRBJ1-2,TGTGCCAGCAGCCCCAGGTCAGGGGACGACTATGGCTACACCTTC,CASSPRSGDDYGYTF
TRBV2,NA,NA,TRBJ1-5,TGTGCCAGCAAATTGGACAATCAGCCCCAGCATTTT,CASKLDNQPQHF
TRBV5-1,TRBD2,NA,TRBJ2-1,TGCGCCAGCAGCACGGGACCGGGACTAGCGGGGGCGTACAATGAGCAGTTCTTC,CASSTGPGLAGAYNEQFF
TRBV15,NA,once,TRBJ2-7,TGTGCCACCAGGGCCTCCCACCAGGGCCCGCGGGGCGAGCAGTACTTC,CATRASHQGPRGEQYF
TRBV12-5,NA,NA,TRBJ2-3,TGTGCTAGTGGTTTGAGACTAGATACGCAGTATTTT,CASGLRLDTQYF
TRBV19,TRBD1,NA,TRBJ2-3,TGTGCCAGTACCACGGGACAGGGGACAGATACGCAGTATTTT,CASTTGQGTDTQYF
TRBV7-2,NA,NA,TRBJ1-5,TGTGCCAGCAGCTTAGGCAGGGGAGAGACTCAGCCCCAGCATTTT,CASSLGRGETQPQHF
TRBV19,TRBD2,medium-sized,TRBJ2-3,TGTGCCAGTAGATCCGGAAGCGGGGGAACAGATACGCAGTATTTT,CASRSGSGGTDTQYF
TRBV19,TRBD1,NA,TRBJ2-7,TGTGCCAGTAGTATGGCCGTGGGACAGGGAGGCTACGAGCAGTACTTC,CASSMAVGQGGYEQYF
TRBV12-5,TRBD2,NA,TRBJ2-1,TGTGCTAGTGGTTTGGTACGCGATGGGACTAGCGGGGGTAATGAGCAGTTCTTC,CASGLVRDGTSGGNEQFF
TRBV15,NA,NA,TRBJ1-6,TGTGCCACCAGCAGAGAACCCAATTCACCCCTCCACTTT,CATSREPNSPLHF
TRBV6-6,NA,NA,TRBJ1-4,TGTGCCAGCAGTTACGCTACAGGGAATAGTGAAAAACTGTTTTTT,CASSYATGNSEKLFF
TRBV6-5,NA,NA,TRBJ1-5,TGTGCCAGCAGCCTCGGAGGGGCAGGGGCACAGCCCCAGCATTTT,CASSLGGAGAQPQHF
TRBV7-3,TRBD1,large,TRBJ2-2,TGTGCCAGCAGCCTCGGACAGGAGACCGGGGAGCTGTTTTTT,CASSLGQETGELFF
TRBV2,NA,NA,TRBJ1-4,TGTGCCAGCAGGCCAGGCAAGTTTTCAACTAATGAAAAACTGTTTTTT,CASRPGKFSTNEKLFF
TRBV9,TRBD1,NA,TRBJ1-5,TGTGCCAGCAGCCGGGGGGGACAGGACGCTCAGCCCCAGCATTTT,CASSRGGQDAQPQHF
TRBV11-2,NA,NA,TRBJ2-1,TGTGCCAGCAGCTCCCGGACAGATTACAATGAGCAGTTCTTC,CASSSRTDYNEQFF
TRBV5-6,NA,NA,TRBJ1-5,TGTGCCAGCAGCATCGACCAGGGAAATCAGCCCCAGCATTTT,CASSIDQGNQPQHF
TRBV6-1,TRBD1,NA,TRBJ2-7,TGTGCCAGCAGCGCCCGGACAGGTATCTCCTACGAGCAGTACTTC,CASSARTGISYEQYF
TRBV6-5,TRBD1,once,TRBJ1-6,TGTGCCAGCACCCTACAGGGGGCAGGCGGTTCACCCCTCCACTTT,CASTLQGAGGSPLHF
TRBV6-5,NA,NA,TRBJ2-3,TGTGCCAGCAGGGAGGGACCCGGGGGCACAGATACGCAGTATTTT,CASREGPGGTDTQYF
TRBV19,TRBD1,NA,TRBJ1-5,TGTGCCAGTAGCCGCGACAGGGTTAAAAATCAGCCCCAGCATTTT,CASSRDRVKNQPQHF
TRBV5-1,NA,NA,TRBJ2-3,TGCGCCAGCATAAACGGGGATCTAAGCACAGATACGCAGTATTTT,CASINGDLSTDTQYF
TRBV5-6,NA,few,TRBJ1-1,TGTGCCAGCAGCCACACCTCGAACACTGAAGCTTTCTTT,CASSHTSNTEAFF
TRBV5-6,NA,NA,TRBJ2-7,TGTGCCAGCAGCTTCCCGCAGGGTGGCGAGCAGTACTTC,CASSFPQGGEQYF
TRBV7-2,TRBD1,few,TRBJ1-6,TGTGCCAGCAGCAAAAGGACAGGGCACTCACCCCTCCACTTT,CASSKRTGHSPLHF
TRBV27,TRBD1,NA,TRBJ1-6,TGTGCCAGCAGTTTCAGGGGGCGTAATTCACCCCTCCACTTT,CASSFRGRNSPLHF